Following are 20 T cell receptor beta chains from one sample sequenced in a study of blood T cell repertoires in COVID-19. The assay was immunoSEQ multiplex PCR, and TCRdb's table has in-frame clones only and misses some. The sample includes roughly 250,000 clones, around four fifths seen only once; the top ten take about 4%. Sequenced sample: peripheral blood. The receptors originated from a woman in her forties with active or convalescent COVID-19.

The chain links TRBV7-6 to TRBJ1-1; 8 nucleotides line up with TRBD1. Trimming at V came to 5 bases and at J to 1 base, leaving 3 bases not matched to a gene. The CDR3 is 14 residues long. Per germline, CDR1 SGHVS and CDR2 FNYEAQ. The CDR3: CASSPGGQNTEAFF. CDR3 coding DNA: TGTGCCAGCAGCCCAGGGGGCCAGAACACTGAAGCTTTCTTT.

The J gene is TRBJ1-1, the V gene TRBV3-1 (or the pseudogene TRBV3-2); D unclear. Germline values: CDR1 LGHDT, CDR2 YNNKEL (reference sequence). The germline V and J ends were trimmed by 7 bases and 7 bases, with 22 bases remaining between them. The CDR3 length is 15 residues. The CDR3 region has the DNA TGTGCCAGCACCCCAAGAGTCCAGGTTGCCGGTGAAGCTTTCTTT. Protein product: CASTPRVQVAGEAFF.

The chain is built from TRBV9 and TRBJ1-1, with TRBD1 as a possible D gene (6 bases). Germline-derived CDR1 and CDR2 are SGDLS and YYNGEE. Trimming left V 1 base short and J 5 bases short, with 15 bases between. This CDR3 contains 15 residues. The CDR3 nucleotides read TGTGCCAGCAGCGTATTGTCTGGGGGCGGAACTGAAGCTTTCTTT. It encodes CASSVLSGGGTEAFF.

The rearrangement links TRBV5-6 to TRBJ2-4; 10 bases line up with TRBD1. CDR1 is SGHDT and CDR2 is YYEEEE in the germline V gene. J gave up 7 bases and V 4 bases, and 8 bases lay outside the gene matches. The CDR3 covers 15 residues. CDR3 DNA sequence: TGTGCCAGCAGCGGCACCGGGACAGGGGAGAACATTCAGTACTTC. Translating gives CASSGTGTGENIQYF.

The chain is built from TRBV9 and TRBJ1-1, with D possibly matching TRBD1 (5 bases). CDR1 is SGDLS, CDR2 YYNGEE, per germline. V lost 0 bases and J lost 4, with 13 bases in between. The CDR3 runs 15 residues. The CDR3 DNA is TGTGCCAGCAGCGTAGGTAGGCAGGGTCTCACTGAAGCTTTCTTT. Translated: CASSVGRQGLTEAFF.

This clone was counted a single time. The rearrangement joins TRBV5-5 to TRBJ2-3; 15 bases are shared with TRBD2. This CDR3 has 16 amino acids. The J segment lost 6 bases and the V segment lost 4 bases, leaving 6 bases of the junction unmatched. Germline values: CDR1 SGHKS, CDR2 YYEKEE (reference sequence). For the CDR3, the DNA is TGTGCCAGCAGCAAGGGACTAGCGGGGGGTTGGGATACGCAGTATTTT. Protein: CASSKGLAGGWDTQYF.

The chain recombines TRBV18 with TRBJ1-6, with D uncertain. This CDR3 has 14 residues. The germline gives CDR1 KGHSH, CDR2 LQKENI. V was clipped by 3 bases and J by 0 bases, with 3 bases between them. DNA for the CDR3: TGTGCCAGCTCACCTAGCTCCTATAATTCACCCCTCCACTTT. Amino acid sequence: CASSPSSYNSPLHF.

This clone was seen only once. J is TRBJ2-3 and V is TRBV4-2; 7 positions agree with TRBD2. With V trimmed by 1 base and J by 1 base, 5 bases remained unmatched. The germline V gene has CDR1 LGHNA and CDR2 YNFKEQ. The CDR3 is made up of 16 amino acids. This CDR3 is CASSQVSRGGTDTQYF. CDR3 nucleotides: TGTGCCAGCAGCCAAGTGTCCCGGGGGGGCACAGATACGCAGTATTTT.

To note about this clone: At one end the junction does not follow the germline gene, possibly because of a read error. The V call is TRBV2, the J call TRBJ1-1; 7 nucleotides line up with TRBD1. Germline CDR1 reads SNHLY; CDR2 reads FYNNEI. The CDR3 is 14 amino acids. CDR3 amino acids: CASNEGGAETEAFF. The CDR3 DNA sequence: TGTGCCAGCAATGAAGGGGGCGCCGAAACTGAAGCTTTCTTT.

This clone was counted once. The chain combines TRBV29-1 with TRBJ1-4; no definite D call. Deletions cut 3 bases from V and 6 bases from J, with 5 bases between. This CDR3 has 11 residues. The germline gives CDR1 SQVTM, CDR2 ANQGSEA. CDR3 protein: CSVEGDEKLFF. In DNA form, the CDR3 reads TGCAGCGTTGAGGGCGATGAAAAACTGTTTTTT.

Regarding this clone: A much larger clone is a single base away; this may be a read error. The CDR3 DNA reads as TGTGCCAGCAGTGAAATGCGAGGCGCTGGGGCCAACATCCTGACTTTC. Protein sequence: CASSEMRGAGANILTF. The chain combines TRBV6-1 with TRBJ2-6; possible D gene TRBD1, 5 bases. Germline V gene lookup returns CDR1 MNHNS and CDR2 SASEGT. The CDR3 spans 16 residues.

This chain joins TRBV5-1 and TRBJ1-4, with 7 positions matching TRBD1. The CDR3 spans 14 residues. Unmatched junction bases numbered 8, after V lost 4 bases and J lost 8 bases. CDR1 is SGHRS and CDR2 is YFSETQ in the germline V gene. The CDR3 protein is CASSLGQFGEKLFF. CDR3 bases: TGCGCCAGCAGCCTGGGACAGTTCGGCGAAAAACTGTTTTTT.

CDR3 sequence: CASSLGGGQGSEKLFF. The CDR3 DNA reads as TGTGCCAGCAGCTTAGGGGGCGGTCAGGGAAGCGAAAAACTGTTTTTT. The chain couples TRBV11-2 to TRBJ1-4; possibly TRBD1 for D (5 bases). Between the trimmed V and J ends, which lost 1 base and 8 bases, there was a span of 17 bases. CDR3 length: 16 amino acids. Germline V gene sequence: CDR1 SGHAT, CDR2 FQNNGV.

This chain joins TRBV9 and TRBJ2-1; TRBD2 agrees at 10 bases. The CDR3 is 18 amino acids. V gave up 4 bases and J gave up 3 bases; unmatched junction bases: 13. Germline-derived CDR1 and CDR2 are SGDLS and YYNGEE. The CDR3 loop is CASSTGHTAGGIYNEQFF. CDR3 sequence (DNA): TGTGCCAGCAGCACTGGACATACAGCGGGGGGGATCTACAATGAGCAGTTCTTC. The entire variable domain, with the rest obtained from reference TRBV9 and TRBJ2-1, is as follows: DSGVTQTPKHLITATGQRVTLRCSPRSGDLSVYWYQQSLDQGLQFLIQYYNGEERAKGNILERFSAQQFPDLHSELNLSSLELGDSALYFCASSTGHTAGGIYNEQFFGPGTRLTVL.

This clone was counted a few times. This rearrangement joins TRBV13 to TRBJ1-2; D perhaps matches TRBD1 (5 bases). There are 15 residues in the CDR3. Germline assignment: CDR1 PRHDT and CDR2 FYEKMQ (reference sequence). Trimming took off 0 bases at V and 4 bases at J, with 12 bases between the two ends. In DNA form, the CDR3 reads TGTGCCAGCAGCTTAGGGCAGGGTATCTCCTATGGCTACACCTTC. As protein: CASSLGQGISYGYTF.

This CDR3 reads CASSWMGPNTDTQYF. The CDR3 coding sequence is TGTGCCAGCAGCTGGATGGGGCCCAACACAGATACGCAGTATTTT. This rearrangement joins TRBV13 to TRBJ2-3; a possible D gene is TRBD1 (5 bases). The ends were cut back, 4 bases at V and 2 bases at J, with 13 bases in the middle. There are 15 residues in the CDR3. Germline V gene lookup returns CDR1 PRHDT and CDR2 FYEKMQ (reference sequence).

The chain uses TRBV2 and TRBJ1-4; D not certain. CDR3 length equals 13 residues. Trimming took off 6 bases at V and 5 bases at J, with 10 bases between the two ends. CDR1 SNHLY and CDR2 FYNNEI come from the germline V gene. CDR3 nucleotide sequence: TGTGCCAGCAGGACGGGGAGGAATGAAAAACTGTTTTTT. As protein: CASRTGRNEKLFF.

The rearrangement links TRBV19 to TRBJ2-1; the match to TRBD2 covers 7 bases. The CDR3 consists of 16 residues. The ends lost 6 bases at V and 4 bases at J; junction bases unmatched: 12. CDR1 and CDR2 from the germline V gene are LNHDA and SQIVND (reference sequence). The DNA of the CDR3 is TGTGCCAGTAGCCCCCGGGGGAGGGGTCAATACAATGAGCAGTTCTTC. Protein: CASSPRGRGQYNEQFF.

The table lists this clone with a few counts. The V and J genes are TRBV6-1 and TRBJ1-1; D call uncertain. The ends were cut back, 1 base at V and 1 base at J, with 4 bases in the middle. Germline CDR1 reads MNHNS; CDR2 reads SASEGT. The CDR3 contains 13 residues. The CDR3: CASSEGQNTEAFF. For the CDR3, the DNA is TGTGCCAGCAGTGAAGGACAGAACACTGAAGCTTTCTTT.

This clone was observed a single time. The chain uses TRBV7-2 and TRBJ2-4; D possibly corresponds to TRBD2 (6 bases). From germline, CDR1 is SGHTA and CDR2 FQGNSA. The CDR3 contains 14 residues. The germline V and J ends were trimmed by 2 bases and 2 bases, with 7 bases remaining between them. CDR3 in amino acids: CASSLREPKNIQYF. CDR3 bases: TGTGCCAGCAGCTTACGGGAGCCCAAAAACATTCAGTACTTC.